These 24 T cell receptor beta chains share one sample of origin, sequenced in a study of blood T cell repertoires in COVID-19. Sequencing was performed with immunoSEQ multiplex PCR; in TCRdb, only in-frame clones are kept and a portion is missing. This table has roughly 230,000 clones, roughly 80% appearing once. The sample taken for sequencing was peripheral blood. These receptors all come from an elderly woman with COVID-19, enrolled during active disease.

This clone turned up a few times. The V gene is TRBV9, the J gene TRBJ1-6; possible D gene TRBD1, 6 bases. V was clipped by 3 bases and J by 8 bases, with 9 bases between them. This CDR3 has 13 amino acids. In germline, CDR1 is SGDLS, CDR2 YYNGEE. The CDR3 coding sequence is TGTGCCAGCAGCGAGGGGGGGGATTCACCCCTCCACTTT. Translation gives CASSEGGDSPLHF.

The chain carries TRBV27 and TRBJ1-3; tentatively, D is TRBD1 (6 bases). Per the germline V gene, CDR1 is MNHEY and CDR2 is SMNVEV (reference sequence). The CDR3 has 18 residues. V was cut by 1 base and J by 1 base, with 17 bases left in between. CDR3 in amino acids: CASSLWGPKGTSGNTIYF. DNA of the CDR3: TGTGCCAGCAGTTTATGGGGGCCCAAAGGGACGTCTGGAAACACCATATATTTT.

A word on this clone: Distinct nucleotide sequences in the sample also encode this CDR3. Here the CDR3 DNA reads TGTGCCAGCAGCCCAGCGGGGGGGTCCGGAGAGACCCAGTACTTC. Translating gives CASSPAGGSGETQYF. The J gene is TRBJ2-5, the V gene TRBV3-1 (or the pseudogene TRBV3-2); 10 bases map to TRBD2. With V trimmed by 4 bases and J by 4 bases, 6 bases remained unmatched. Germline CDR1 is LGHDT and CDR2 is YNNKEL (reference sequence). The CDR3 covers 15 residues.

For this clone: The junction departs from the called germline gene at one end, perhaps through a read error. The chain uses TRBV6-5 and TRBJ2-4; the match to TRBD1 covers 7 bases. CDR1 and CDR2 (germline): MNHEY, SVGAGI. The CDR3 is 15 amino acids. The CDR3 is CASSQTGTAENIQYF. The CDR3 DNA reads TGTGCCAGCAGCCAGACCGGGACAGCCGAAAACATTCAGTACTTC.

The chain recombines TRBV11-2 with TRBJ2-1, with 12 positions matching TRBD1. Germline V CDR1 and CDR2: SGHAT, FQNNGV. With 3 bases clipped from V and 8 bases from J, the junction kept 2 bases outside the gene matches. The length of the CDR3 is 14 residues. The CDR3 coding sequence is TGTGCCAGCAGCTTGGGACAGGGGGCCTATGAGCAGTTCTTC. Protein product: CASSLGQGAYEQFF.

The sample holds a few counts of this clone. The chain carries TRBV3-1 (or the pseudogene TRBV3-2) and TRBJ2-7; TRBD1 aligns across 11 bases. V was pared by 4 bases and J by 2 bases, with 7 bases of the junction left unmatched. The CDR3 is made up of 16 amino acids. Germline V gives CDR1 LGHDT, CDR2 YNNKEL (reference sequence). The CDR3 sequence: CASSPRDRGMPYEQYF. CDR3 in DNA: TGTGCCAGCAGCCCTCGGGACAGGGGGATGCCCTACGAGCAGTACTTC.

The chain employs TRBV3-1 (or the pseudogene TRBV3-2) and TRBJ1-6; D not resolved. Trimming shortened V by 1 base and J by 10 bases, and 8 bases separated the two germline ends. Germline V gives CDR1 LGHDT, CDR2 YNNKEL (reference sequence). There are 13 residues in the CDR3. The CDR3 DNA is TGTGCCAGCAGCCAAGCCCCTATCTCACCCCTCCACTTT. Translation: CASSQAPISPLHF.

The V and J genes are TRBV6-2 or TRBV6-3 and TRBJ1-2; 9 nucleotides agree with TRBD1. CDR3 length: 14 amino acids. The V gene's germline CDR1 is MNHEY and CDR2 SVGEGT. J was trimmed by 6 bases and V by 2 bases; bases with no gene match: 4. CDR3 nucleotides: TGTGCCAGCAGTTACGCCGACAGGGGGAATGGCTACACCTTC. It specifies CASSYADRGNGYTF.

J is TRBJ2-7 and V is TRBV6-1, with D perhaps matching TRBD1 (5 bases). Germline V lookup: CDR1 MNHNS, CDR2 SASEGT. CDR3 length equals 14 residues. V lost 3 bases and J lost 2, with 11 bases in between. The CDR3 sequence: CASSDQTAPYEQYF. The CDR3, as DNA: TGTGCCAGCAGTGACCAGACAGCGCCCTACGAGCAGTACTTC.

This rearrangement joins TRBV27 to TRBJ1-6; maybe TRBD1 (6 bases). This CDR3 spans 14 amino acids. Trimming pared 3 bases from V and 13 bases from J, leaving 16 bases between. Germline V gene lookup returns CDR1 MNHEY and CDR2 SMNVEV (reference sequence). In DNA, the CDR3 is TGTGCCAGCAGTTTTCGGGACACATCGGCGCCCCTCCACTTT. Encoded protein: CASSFRDTSAPLHF.

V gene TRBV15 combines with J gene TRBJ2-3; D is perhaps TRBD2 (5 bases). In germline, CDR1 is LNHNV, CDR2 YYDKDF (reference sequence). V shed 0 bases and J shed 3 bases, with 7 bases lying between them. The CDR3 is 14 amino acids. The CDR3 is CATSRDAGTDTQYF. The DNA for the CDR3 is TGTGCCACCAGCAGAGATGCGGGTACAGATACGCAGTATTTT. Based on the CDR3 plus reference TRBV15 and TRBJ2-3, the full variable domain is DAMVIQNPRYQVTQFGKPVTLSCSQTLNHNVMYWYQQKSSQAPKLLFHYYDKDFNNEADTPDNFQSRRPNTSFCFLDIRSPGLGDTAMYLCATSRDAGTDTQYFGPGTRLTVL.

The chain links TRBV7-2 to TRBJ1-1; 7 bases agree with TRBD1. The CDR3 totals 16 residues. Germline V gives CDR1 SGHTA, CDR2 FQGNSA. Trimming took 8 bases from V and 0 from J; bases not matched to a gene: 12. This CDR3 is CASAGTATLMNTEAFF. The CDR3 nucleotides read TGTGCCAGCGCGGGGACAGCGACCCTAATGAACACTGAAGCTTTCTTT.

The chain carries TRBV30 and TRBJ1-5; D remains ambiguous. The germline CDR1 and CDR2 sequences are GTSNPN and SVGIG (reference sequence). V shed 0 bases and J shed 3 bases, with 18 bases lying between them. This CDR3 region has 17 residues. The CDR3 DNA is TGTGCCTGGAGTGTCCGGTCCCCGCAATTTTCCAATCAGCCCCAGCATTTT. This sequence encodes CAWSVRSPQFSNQPQHF.

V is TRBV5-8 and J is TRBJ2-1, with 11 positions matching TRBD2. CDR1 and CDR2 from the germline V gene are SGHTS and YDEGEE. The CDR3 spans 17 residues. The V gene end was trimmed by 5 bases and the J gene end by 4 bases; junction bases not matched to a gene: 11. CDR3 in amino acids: CASSSRSGTSGYNEQFF. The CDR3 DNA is TGTGCCAGCAGTTCCCGGTCCGGGACTAGCGGATACAATGAGCAGTTCTTC.

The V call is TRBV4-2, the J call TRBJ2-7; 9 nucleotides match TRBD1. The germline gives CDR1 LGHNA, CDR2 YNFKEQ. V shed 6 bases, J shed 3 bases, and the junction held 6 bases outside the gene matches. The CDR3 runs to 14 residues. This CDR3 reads CASSPGQGIYEQYF. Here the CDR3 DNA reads TGTGCCAGCAGTCCGGGACAGGGTATCTACGAGCAGTACTTC.

The CDR3 nucleotides are TGCGCCAGCAGTGAGGGGGGACTAGGCGAAAACATTCAGTACTTC. Residues: CASSEGGLGENIQYF. This sequence joins TRBV10-1 and TRBJ2-4, with 8 bases aligning to TRBD2. The CDR3 totals 15 residues. V lost 2 bases, J lost 5 bases, and 5 bases stayed unmatched. Germline assignment: CDR1 WNHNN and CDR2 SYGVQD (reference sequence).

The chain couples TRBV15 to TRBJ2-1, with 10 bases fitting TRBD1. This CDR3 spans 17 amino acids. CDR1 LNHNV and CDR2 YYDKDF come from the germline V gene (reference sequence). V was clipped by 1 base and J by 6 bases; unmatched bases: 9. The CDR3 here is CATSRAYPGQGINEQFF. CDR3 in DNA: TGTGCCACCAGCAGAGCCTATCCGGGACAGGGGATCAATGAGCAGTTCTTC.

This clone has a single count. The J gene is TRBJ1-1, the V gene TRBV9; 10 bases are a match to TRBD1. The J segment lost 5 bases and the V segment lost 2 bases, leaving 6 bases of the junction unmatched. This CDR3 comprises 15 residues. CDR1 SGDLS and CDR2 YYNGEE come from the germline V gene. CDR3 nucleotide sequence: TGTGCCAGCAGCGTTGGGGGACAGGGGAGTACTGAAGCTTTCTTT. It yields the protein CASSVGGQGSTEAFF.

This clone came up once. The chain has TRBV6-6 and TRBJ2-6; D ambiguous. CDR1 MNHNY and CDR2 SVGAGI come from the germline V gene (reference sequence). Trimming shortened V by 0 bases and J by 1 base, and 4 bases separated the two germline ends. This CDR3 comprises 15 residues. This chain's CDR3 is CASSYSLSGANVLTF. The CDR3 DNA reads TGTGCCAGCAGTTACTCCCTATCTGGGGCCAACGTCCTGACTTTC.

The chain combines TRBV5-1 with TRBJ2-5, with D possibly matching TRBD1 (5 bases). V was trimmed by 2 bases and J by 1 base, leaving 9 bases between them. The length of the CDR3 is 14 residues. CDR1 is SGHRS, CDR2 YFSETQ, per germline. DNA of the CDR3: TGCGCCAGCAGCTTCGGCAGGGCCCAAGAGACCCAGTACTTC. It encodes CASSFGRAQETQYF.

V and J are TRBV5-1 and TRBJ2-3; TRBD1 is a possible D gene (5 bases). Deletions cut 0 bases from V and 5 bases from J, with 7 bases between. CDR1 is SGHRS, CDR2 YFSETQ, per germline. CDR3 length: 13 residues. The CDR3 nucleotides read TGCGCCAGCAGCTTGGCCAGGGAAGATACGCAGTATTTT. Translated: CASSLAREDTQYF.

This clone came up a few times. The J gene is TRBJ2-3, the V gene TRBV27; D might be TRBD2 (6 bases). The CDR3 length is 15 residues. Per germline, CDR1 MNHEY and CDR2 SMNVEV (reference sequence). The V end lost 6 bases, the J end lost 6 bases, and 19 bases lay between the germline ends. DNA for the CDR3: TGTGCCAGCAGGAGACTAGACCAGTTCGCCGATACGCAGTATTTT. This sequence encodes CASRRLDQFADTQYF.

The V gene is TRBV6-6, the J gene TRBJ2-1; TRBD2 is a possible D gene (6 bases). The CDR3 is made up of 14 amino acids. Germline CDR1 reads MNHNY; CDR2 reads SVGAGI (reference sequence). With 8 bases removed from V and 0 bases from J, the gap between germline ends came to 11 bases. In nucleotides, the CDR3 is TGTGCCAGCGTCACCGGGAGCTCCTACAATGAGCAGTTCTTC. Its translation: CASVTGSSYNEQFF.

The CDR3 loop is CASSLGPGGMNTEAFF. CDR3 nucleotide sequence: TGTGCCAGCAGCCTAGGACCCGGAGGGATGAACACTGAAGCTTTCTTT. This chain uses TRBV28 with TRBJ1-1; D call uncertain. This CDR3 is built from 16 residues. Trimming left V 6 bases short and J 0 bases short, with 17 bases between. Germline lookup yields CDR1 MDHEN and CDR2 SYDVKM.